The rows below give T cell receptor beta chains drawn from one sample of a study of CD8+CD57+ T cells in acquired aplastic anemia. TCRdb independently ran MiXCR on the reads; one entry per CDR3 protein. The table shows 150,000 or so distinct CDR3 sequences, with about three fifths occurring only once. Sequenced sample: sorted CD4+, CD8+, or CD8+CD57+ T cells (not recorded which) from PBMCs. All receptors come from a human donor in good health. The CDR3 runs from the conserved cysteine through the conserved F or W. Fields, in order: V gene, clone size, D gene, J gene, CDR3 protein, CDR3 DNA. The D gene is left open where the match is weak. Expanded clones are given a class, and other clones once, few, many or no size at all.

>TRBV15|NA|NA|TRBJ2-1
CATSRAAGVGGRNEQFF
TGTGCCACCAGCAGAGCAGCCGGCGTGGGGGGGCGTAATGAGCAGTTCTTC
>TRBV6-4|NA|NA|TRBJ2-1
CASSARLEGYNEQFF
TGTGCCAGCAGTGCCAGACTCGAGGGGTACAATGAGCAGTTCTTC
>TRBV5-1|NA|NA|TRBJ1-1
CASSSDEGTEAFF
TGCGCCAGCAGCTCAGACGAGGGCACTGAAGCTTTCTTT
>TRBV7-8|NA|TRBD2|TRBJ2-5
CASSLDAGGLGTQYF
TGCGCCAGCAGCTTGGACGCGGGGGGGCTCGGGACCCAGTACTTC
>TRBV2|NA|NA|TRBJ2-7
CASSPLTFTQYF
TGTGCCAGCAGTCCTTTGACCTTTACGCAGTACTTC
>TRBV7-9|NA|NA|TRBJ2-7
CASSLDREREQYF
TGTGCCAGCAGCTTAGACAGGGAGCGGGAGCAGTACTTC
>TRBV24-1|NA|NA|TRBJ1-3
CATSDLNGNTIYF
TGTGCCACCAGTGACCTGAATGGAAACACCATATATTTT
>TRBV25-1|NA|NA|TRBJ1-6
CASSPYGNSPLHF
TGTGCCAGCAGTCCCTACGGGAATTCACCCCTCCACTTT
>TRBV24-1|NA|TRBD1|TRBJ2-1
CATSDLGQGKSYNEQFF
TGTGCCACCAGTGATTTAGGACAGGGGAAATCCTACAATGAGCAGTTCTTC
>TRBV2|NA|NA|TRBJ2-1
CASKRADRGDEQFF
TGTGCCAGCAAGAGGGCGGACCGGGGCGATGAGCAGTTCTTC
>TRBV19|NA|NA|TRBJ2-1
CANSIILGGNEQSF
TGTGCCAATAGTATAATCCTCGGGGGCAATGAGCAGTCCTTC
>TRBV13|NA|NA|TRBJ2-7
CASSPWQGTYEQYF
TGTGCCAGCAGCCCATGGCAGGGGACCTACGAGCAGTACTTC
>TRBV7-9|once|TRBD1|TRBJ1-6
CVIHVEGQNYNSPLHF
TGTGTCATACACGTAGAGGGACAGAATTATAATTCACCCCTCCACTTT
>TRBV5-1|NA|NA|TRBJ2-2
CASSFSKPSGELFF
TGCGCCAGCAGCTTCTCGAAGCCCTCCGGGGAGCTGTTTTTT
>TRBV20-1|NA|NA|TRBJ2-3
CSASGDGTDTQYF
TGCAGTGCTAGTGGGGACGGCACAGATACGCAGTATTTT
>TRBV7-3|NA|NA|TRBJ2-3
CASSLRPQDTQYF
TGTGCCAGCAGCTTACGTCCACAGGATACGCAGTATTTT
>TRBV14|few|NA|TRBJ1-6
CASSQDRVLSPLHF
TGTGCCAGCAGCCAAGACAGGGTTTTGTCACCCCTCCACTTT
>TRBV7-8|NA|NA|TRBJ1-5
CASSLTQGGNQPQHF
TGTGCCAGCAGCCTCACTCAGGGAGGCAATCAGCCCCAGCATTTT
>TRBV10-3|NA|TRBD1|TRBJ2-7
CAISASDRGEGEQYF
TGTGCCATCAGTGCCTCCGACAGGGGAGAAGGCGAGCAGTACTTC
>TRBV25-1|many|NA|TRBJ2-7
CASSEFGGSYEQYF
TGTGCCAGCAGTGAATTTGGTGGGTCCTACGAGCAGTACTTC
>TRBV7-6|NA|NA|TRBJ2-3
CASSLGGSTSSDTQYF
TGTGCCAGCAGCTTAGGCGGCAGCACTTCGTCGGATACGCAGTATTTT
>TRBV6-6|NA|NA|TRBJ1-5
CASSYLGNQPQHF
TGTGCCAGCAGTTATCTGGGGAATCAGCCCCAGCATTTT
>TRBV20-1|NA|NA|TRBJ2-1
CSARESGPATYNEQFF
TGCAGTGCTAGAGAGAGCGGGCCTGCTACCTACAATGAGCAGTTCTTC
>TRBV2|NA|TRBD1|TRBJ2-7
CASSYGWTGAYEQYF
TGTGCCAGCAGTTACGGCTGGACAGGGGCCTACGAGCAGTACTTC
>TRBV6-1|NA|NA|TRBJ2-4
CASRTPAGENIQYF
TGTGCCAGCAGGACCCCGGCAGGGGAAAACATTCAGTACTTC
>TRBV14|many|TRBD2|TRBJ2-7
CASSQQLAGPYEQYF
TGTGCCAGCAGCCAACAGCTAGCGGGGCCCTACGAGCAGTACTTC
>TRBV10-1|once|NA|TRBJ2-4
CASSETAARSIQYF
TGCGCCAGCAGTGAGACGGCAGCACGGAGCATTCAGTACTTC
>TRBV20-1|NA|TRBD1|TRBJ1-1
CSARGRTGNTEAFF
TGCAGTGCTAGAGGAAGGACAGGTAACACTGAAGCTTTCTTT
>TRBV20-1|NA|TRBD2|TRBJ2-1
CSARLSPLAGAPGEQFF
TGCAGTGCTAGATTATCCCCCCTAGCGGGGGCACCGGGGGAGCAGTTCTTC
>TRBV25-1|NA|TRBD2|TRBJ2-3
CASSELAGANTQYF
TGTGCCAGCAGTGAACTAGCGGGGGCAAATACGCAGTATTTT
>TRBV24-1|NA|TRBD1|TRBJ1-5
CATRDRGIDQPQHF
TGTGCCACCAGAGACAGGGGGATTGATCAGCCCCAGCATTTT
>TRBV5-1|NA|NA|TRBJ2-7
CASSPLLPGRTYEQYF
TGCGCCAGCAGCCCTCTACTTCCGGGCCGTACCTACGAGCAGTACTTC
>TRBV25-1|NA|NA|TRBJ1-1
CASSVSARADTEAFF
TGTGCCAGCAGTGTCTCGGCGAGGGCTGACACTGAAGCTTTCTTT
>TRBV6-2/TRBV6-3|NA|NA|TRBJ2-5
CASSPGEETQYF
TGTGCCAGCAGCCCGGGGGAAGAGACCCAGTACTTC
>TRBV14|NA|NA|TRBJ2-7
CASSQVNEQYF
TGTGCCAGCAGCCAAGTGAACGAGCAGTACTTC
>TRBV10-3|NA|NA|TRBJ1-1
CAISLSDTEAFF
TGTGCCATCAGTCTATCAGACACTGAAGCTTTCTTT
>TRBV10-3|NA|NA|TRBJ2-7
CASSEAMTGSYEQYF
TGTGCCAGCAGTGAAGCCATGACAGGCTCCTACGAGCAGTACTTC
>TRBV10-3|NA|NA|TRBJ2-7
CAIRRDREVDEQYF
TGTGCCATCAGACGCGACAGGGAGGTCGACGAGCAGTACTTC
>TRBV5-4|many|NA|TRBJ1-1
CASSLGGIEAFF
TGTGCCAGCAGCTTGGGGGGGATTGAAGCTTTCTTT
>TRBV7-3|few|NA|TRBJ2-7
CASSLDFGEQYF
TGTGCCAGCAGCTTAGACTTCGGTGAGCAGTACTTC
>TRBV7-3|NA|TRBD1|TRBJ2-7
CASSPGGTGGGEQYF
TGTGCCAGCAGCCCAGGGGGGACAGGGGGCGGGGAGCAGTACTTC
>TRBV29-1|many|NA|TRBJ2-7
CSVEIGQSYEQYF
TGCAGCGTTGAAATAGGCCAGAGCTACGAGCAGTACTTC
>TRBV7-8|many|NA|TRBJ2-7
CASSLDGSSYEQYF
TGTGCCAGCAGCTTAGACGGCAGCTCCTACGAGCAGTACTTC
>TRBV5-8|NA|TRBD1|TRBJ1-4
CANNDGTGEVGEKLFF
TGTGCCAACAACGACGGGACAGGGGAAGTAGGTGAAAAACTGTTTTTT
>TRBV7-9|NA|NA|TRBJ1-6
CASSLEDSLNSPLHF
TGTGCCAGCAGCTTAGAGGACAGTTTGAATTCACCCCTCCACTTT
>TRBV20-1|NA|NA|TRBJ1-2
CSGEPRSGTF
TGCAGTGGGGAACCACGTTCCGGCACCTTC
>TRBV19|NA|TRBD2|TRBJ2-2
CASSNPGGTGELFF
TGTGCCAGTAGTAACCCGGGGGGCACCGGGGAGCTGTTTTTT
>TRBV19|NA|NA|TRBJ1-1
CASSIHGNTEAFF
TGTGCCAGTAGTATTCATGGGAACACTGAAGCTTTCTTT
>TRBV29-1|few|NA|TRBJ2-7
CSVEGPGQGQYF
TGCAGCGTTGAAGGTCCGGGGCAGGGGCAGTACTTC
>TRBV7-2|NA|NA|TRBJ1-1
CASSSTENTKAFF
TGTGCCAGCAGCTCAACCGAGAACACTAAAGCTTTCTTT
>TRBV30|few|NA|TRBJ1-1
CASIPVFEAFF
TGTGCCTCTATACCGGTTTTTGAAGCTTTCTTT
>TRBV6-5|many|TRBD2|TRBJ2-7
CASSYGASGIEQYF
TGTGCCAGCAGTTACGGGGCTAGCGGGATCGAGCAGTACTTC
>TRBV6-5|NA|NA|TRBJ1-1
CASCGQYTEAFF
TGTGCCAGCTGCGGACAGTACACTGAAGCTTTCTTT